This T cell receptor beta chain was sequenced in a study of T cell changes during pregnancy in multiple sclerosis. Trimming removed 5 bases at V and 0 bases at J, with 11 bases between. The CDR3 runs 15 residues. Per germline, CDR1 MNHEY and CDR2 SMNVEV (reference sequence). TCRdb keeps only in-frame clones here, not all; method: immunoSEQ multiplex PCR. Of roughly 100,000 clones in the sample, 92% were seen once. The sequencing used peripheral blood, collected after pregnancy. The origin of this receptor is a female donor with multiple sclerosis, enrolled in a pregnancy study. The rearrangement links TRBV27 to TRBJ1-5; possible D gene TRBD1, 5 bases. The CDR3 region has the DNA TGTGCCAGCAGTCCCGACAGATATAGCAATCAGCCCCAGCATTTT. Protein sequence: CASSPDRYSNQPQHF.